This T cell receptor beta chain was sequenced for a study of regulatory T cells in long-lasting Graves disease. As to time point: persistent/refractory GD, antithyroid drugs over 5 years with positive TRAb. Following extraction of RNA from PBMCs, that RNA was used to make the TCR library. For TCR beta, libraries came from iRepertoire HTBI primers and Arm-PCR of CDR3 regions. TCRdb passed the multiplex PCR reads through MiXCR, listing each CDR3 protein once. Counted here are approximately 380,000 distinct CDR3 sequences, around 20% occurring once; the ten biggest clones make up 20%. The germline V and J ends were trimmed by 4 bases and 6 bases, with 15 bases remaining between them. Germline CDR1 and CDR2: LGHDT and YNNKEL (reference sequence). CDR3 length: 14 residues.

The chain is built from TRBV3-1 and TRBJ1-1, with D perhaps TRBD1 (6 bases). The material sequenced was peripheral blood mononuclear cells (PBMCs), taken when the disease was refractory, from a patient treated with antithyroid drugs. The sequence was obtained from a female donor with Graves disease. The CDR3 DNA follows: TGTGCCAGCAGCCGATCGGGGGGGCTCGCTGAAGCTTTCTTT. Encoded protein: CASSRSGGLAEAFF.